Each of the 15 T cell receptor beta chains below was sequenced from the same sample in a study of control samples from healthy donors and cancer patients. Here immunoSEQ multiplex PCR was the method, and the copy in TCRdb shows in-frame clones only, minus some. The data contain some 110,000 clones, approximately 92% of them seen just once; the ten biggest clones take up about 1.1%. Sample: PBMCs. These receptor sequences come from a woman in her fifties or sixties with colorectal cancer.

The chain joins TRBV11-1 to TRBJ1-2, with 7 bases identical to TRBD1. The CDR3 runs 13 residues. Unmatched junction bases numbered 4, after V lost 5 bases and J lost 4 bases. Germline V gene sequence: CDR1 SGHAT, CDR2 FQDESV (reference sequence). CDR3 in amino acids: CASSQGTVYGYTF. The DNA of the CDR3 is TGTGCCAGCAGCCAAGGGACAGTCTATGGCTACACCTTC. Filled out from reference TRBV11-1 and TRBJ1-2, the complete variable domain reads EAEVAQSPRYKITEKSQAVAFWCDPISGHATLYWYRQILGQGPELLVQFQDESVVDDSQLPKDRFSAERLKGVDSTLKIQPAELGDSAMYLCASSQGTVYGYTFGSGTRLTVV.

The V and J genes are TRBV6-6 and TRBJ1-1; possibly TRBD1 for D (6 bases). V was cut by 7 bases and J by 1 base, with 10 bases left in between. There are 13 residues in the CDR3. CDR1 is MNHNY and CDR2 is SVGAGI in the germline V gene (reference sequence). CDR3 region: CASTGGGNTEAFF. For the CDR3, the DNA is TGTGCCAGCACCGGAGGGGGGAACACTGAAGCTTTCTTT.

This chain connects TRBV27 to TRBJ2-1; 10 bases match TRBD1. V lost 5 bases and J lost 3; bases outside the gene matches: 4. Germline V gene sequence: CDR1 MNHEY, CDR2 SMNVEV (reference sequence). This CDR3 has 15 residues. The CDR3 region has the DNA TGTGCCAGCAGTGCGGACAGGGGGGTCTACAATGAGCAGTTCTTC. Its translation is CASSADRGVYNEQFF.

The chain combines TRBV15 with TRBJ2-3, with D unclear. V lost 5 bases, J lost 1 base, and 13 bases lay in between. Per germline, CDR1 LNHNV and CDR2 YYDKDF (reference sequence). The CDR3 has 15 amino acids. The chain's CDR3 is CATSLLPTGTDTQYF. DNA for the CDR3: TGTGCCACCAGCCTACTCCCCACCGGCACAGATACGCAGTATTTT.

The chain couples TRBV2 to TRBJ2-5; 8 bases match TRBD1. The CDR3 consists of 15 residues. V was clipped by 4 bases and J by 4 bases; unmatched bases: 8. CDR1 is SNHLY and CDR2 is FYNNEI in the germline V gene. The CDR3 nucleotides read TGTGCCAGCAGTGGGCCGACAGGGGTTAGAGAGACCCAGTACTTC. Translation: CASSGPTGVRETQYF. Combining the CDR3 with reference TRBV2 and TRBJ2-5 gives the whole variable domain EPEVTQTPSHQVTQMGQEVILRCVPISNHLYFYWYRQILGQKVEFLVSFYNNEISEKSEIFDDQFSVERPDGSNFTLKIRSTKLEDSAMYFCASSGPTGVRETQYFGPGTRLLVL.

V gene TRBV15 combines with J gene TRBJ2-1; D is unclear. Per germline, CDR1 LNHNV and CDR2 YYDKDF (reference sequence). There are 15 residues in the CDR3. V was cut by 0 bases and J by 1 base, with 7 bases left in between. The CDR3 loop reads CATSRDGLSYNEQFF. CDR3 DNA sequence: TGTGCCACCAGCAGAGATGGCCTTTCCTACAATGAGCAGTTCTTC.

The gene calls are TRBV30 and TRBJ1-5; D is undetermined. V gave up 2 bases and J gave up 3 bases, with 8 bases separating them. The V gene's germline CDR1 is GTSNPN and CDR2 SVGIG (reference sequence). The CDR3 is made up of 13 amino acids. The CDR3 region has the DNA TGTGCCTGGAGTCGGGGATACAATCAGCCCCAGCATTTT. Translating it yields CAWSRGYNQPQHF.

This clone has only a few counts. The chain uses TRBV6-5 and TRBJ1-5, with TRBD1 identical over 11 bases. Germline values: CDR1 MNHEY, CDR2 SVGAGI. Trimming took 8 bases from V and 4 from J; bases not matched to a gene: 7. The CDR3 sequence is 15 residues long. DNA of the CDR3: TGTGCCAGCTCAGTCGGGACAGGGGGAAATCAGCCCCAGCATTTT. This codes for CASSVGTGGNQPQHF.

This sequence joins TRBV21-1 and TRBJ2-5; the listed D gene, TRBD1, was not tested against the DNA. TRBV21-1 is classified as a pseudogene. This CDR3 spans 20 amino acids. The DNA of the CDR3 is TGTGCCAGCAGCGATCTGGACAGGGCCCCACCAAATTCGACCCAAGAGACCCAGTACTTC. It is translated as CASSDLDRAPPNSTQETQYF.

This clone occurred once. The chain combines TRBV10-3 with TRBJ2-5; perhaps D is TRBD1 or TRBD2 (5 bases each). CDR3 length: 12 amino acids. CDR1 and CDR2 (germline): ENHRY, SYGVKD. The V end lost 10 bases, the J end lost 13 bases, and 22 bases lay between the germline ends. CDR3 sequence: CATRGLVRVVYF. CDR3 bases: TGTGCCACGAGGGGCCTAGTCCGCGTTGTGTACTTC.

This chain links TRBV4-1 with TRBJ2-7; 8 bases map to TRBD1. Trimming cost V 4 bases and J 5 bases; bases outside gene matches: 10. Germline V gene sequence: CDR1 MGHRA, CDR2 YSYEKL. The CDR3 extends over 15 amino acids. Written as DNA, the CDR3 is TGCGCCAGCAGCCCAGGTGTCTTCAGGGGGCACGAGCAGTACTTC. Its protein product is CASSPGVFRGHEQYF.

The chain couples TRBV6-2 or TRBV6-3 to TRBJ1-1; 8 bases agree with TRBD1. The CDR3 has 13 residues. V trimming: 5 bases; J trimming: 7 bases; junction bases outside the gene matches: 6. Germline loops: CDR1 MNHEY, CDR2 SVGEGT. The CDR3 region is CASSLYDRGEAFF. CDR3 coding DNA: TGTGCCAGCAGTCTATACGACAGGGGTGAAGCTTTCTTT.

This sequence joins TRBV19 and TRBJ2-5; the D gene is possibly TRBD2 (5 bases). This CDR3 has 14 amino acids. V lost 4 bases and J 0 bases, leaving 9 bases between the germline ends. CDR1 is LNHDA, CDR2 SQIVND, per germline (reference sequence). Here the CDR3 DNA reads TGTGCCAGTAGTAGGGGAGCCTACCAAGAGACCCAGTACTTC. As protein: CASSRGAYQETQYF.

This chain joins TRBV5-1 and TRBJ1-2; 10 nucleotides match TRBD1. CDR3 length: 13 residues. The ends lost 4 bases at V and 8 bases at J; junction bases unmatched: 5. CDR1 is SGHRS and CDR2 is YFSETQ in the germline V gene. This chain's CDR3 is CASSGTGEGGYTF. CDR3 sequence (DNA): TGCGCCAGCAGCGGGACAGGGGAGGGCGGCTACACCTTC.

The chain carries TRBV6-4 and TRBJ1-2; no clear D. The germline CDR1 and CDR2 sequences are MRHNA and SNTAGT. V dropped 2 bases and J dropped 7 bases, with 11 bases sitting between them. This CDR3 has 13 residues. The CDR3 region has the DNA TGTGCCAGCAGTGACGGGCAATCAGGTGGCTACACCTTC. This encodes CASSDGQSGGYTF.